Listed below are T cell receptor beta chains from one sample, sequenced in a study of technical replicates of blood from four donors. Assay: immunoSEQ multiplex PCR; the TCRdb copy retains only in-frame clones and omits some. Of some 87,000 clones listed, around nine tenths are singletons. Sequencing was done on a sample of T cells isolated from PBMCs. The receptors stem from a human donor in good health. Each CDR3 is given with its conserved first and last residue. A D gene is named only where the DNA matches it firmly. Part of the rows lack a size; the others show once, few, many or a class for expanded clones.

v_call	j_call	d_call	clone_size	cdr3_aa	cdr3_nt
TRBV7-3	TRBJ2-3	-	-	CASSLRGAGEDTQYF	TGTGCCAGCAGCTTACGGGGGGCAGGGGAAGATACGCAGTATTTT
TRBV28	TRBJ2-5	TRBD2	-	CASSTRLAGGETQYF	TGTGCCAGCAGTACCCGACTAGCGGGAGGTGAGACCCAGTACTTC
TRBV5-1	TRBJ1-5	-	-	CASSLTGAPQHF	TGCGCCAGCAGCCTGACAGGAGCGCCCCAGCATTTT
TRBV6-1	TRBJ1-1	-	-	CASSERGYTEAFF	TGTGCCAGCAGTGAGAGGGGGTACACTGAAGCTTTCTTT
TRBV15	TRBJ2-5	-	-	CATRDIGRQETQYF	TGTGCCACCAGAGACATAGGGAGGCAAGAGACCCAGTACTTC
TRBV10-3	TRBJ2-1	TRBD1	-	CAATSIPDRVEQFF	TGTGCCGCGACAAGTATCCCGGACAGGGTTGAGCAGTTCTTC
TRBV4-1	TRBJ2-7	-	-	CASSQGDFSYEQYF	TGCGCCAGCAGCCAAGGGGACTTCTCCTACGAGCAGTACTTC
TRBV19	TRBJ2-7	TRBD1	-	CASSPTGGAYEQYF	TGTGCCAGTAGTCCTACAGGGGGTGCCTATGAGCAGTACTTC
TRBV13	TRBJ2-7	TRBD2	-	CASSGGLVYEQYF	TGTGCCAGCAGCGGAGGACTAGTGTACGAGCAGTACTTC
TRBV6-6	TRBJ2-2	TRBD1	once	CASSHPGQGATGELFF	TGTGCCAGCAGCCATCCGGGACAGGGGGCTACCGGGGAGCTGTTTTTT
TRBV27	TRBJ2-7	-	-	CASSNRGTYEQYF	TGTGCCAGCAGTAACCGGGGGACCTACGAGCAGTACTTC
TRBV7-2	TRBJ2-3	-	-	CASSLPSTDTQYF	TGTGCCAGCAGCCTACCTAGCACAGATACGCAGTATTTT
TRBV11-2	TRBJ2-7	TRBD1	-	CASSRAGTGGREQYF	TGTGCCAGCAGCCGGGCCGGGACAGGGGGCAGAGAGCAGTACTTC
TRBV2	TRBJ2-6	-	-	CASTPGGSGANVLTF	TGTGCCAGCACCCCTGGAGGCTCTGGGGCCAACGTCCTGACTTTC
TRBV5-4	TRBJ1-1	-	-	CASSPLGLNTEAFF	TGTGCCAGCAGCCCATTGGGGCTGAACACTGAAGCTTTCTTT
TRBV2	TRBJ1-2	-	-	CASSEDMSNYGYTF	TGTGCCAGCAGTGAGGACATGTCTAACTATGGCTACACCTTC
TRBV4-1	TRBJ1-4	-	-	CASSPQGVWEKLFF	TGCGCCAGCAGCCCACAGGGTGTTTGGGAAAAACTGTTTTTT
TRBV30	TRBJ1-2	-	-	CAWSVQQGYGYTF	TGTGCCTGGAGTGTACAACAGGGCTATGGCTACACCTTC
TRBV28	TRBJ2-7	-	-	CASRNQGSEQYF	TGTGCCAGCAGAAACCAGGGTAGCGAGCAGTACTTC
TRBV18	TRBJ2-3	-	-	CASSLGGGTDTQYF	TGTGCCAGCTCACTTGGAGGGGGCACAGATACGCAGTATTTT
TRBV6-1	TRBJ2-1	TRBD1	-	CASSESDRGLIMAYGYNEQFF	TGTGCCAGCAGTGAAAGTGACAGGGGGCTAATAATGGCGTATGGCTACAATGAGCAGTTCTTC
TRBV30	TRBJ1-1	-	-	CAWSISDTEAFF	TGTGCCTGGAGTATATCCGACACTGAAGCTTTCTTT
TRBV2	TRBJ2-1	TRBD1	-	CAIKARDSYNEQFF	TGTGCCATCAAAGCCCGGGACAGTTACAATGAGCAGTTCTTC
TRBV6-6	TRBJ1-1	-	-	CASSYGQNTEAFF	TGTGCCAGCAGTTACGGCCAGAACACTGAAGCTTTCTTT
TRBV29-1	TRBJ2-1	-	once	CSVDGGASSYNEQFF	TGCAGCGTTGATGGCGGGGCTAGCTCCTACAATGAGCAGTTCTTC
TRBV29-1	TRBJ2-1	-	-	CSVRSGIEHNEQFF	TGCAGCGTAAGAAGCGGAATAGAGCACAATGAGCAGTTCTTC